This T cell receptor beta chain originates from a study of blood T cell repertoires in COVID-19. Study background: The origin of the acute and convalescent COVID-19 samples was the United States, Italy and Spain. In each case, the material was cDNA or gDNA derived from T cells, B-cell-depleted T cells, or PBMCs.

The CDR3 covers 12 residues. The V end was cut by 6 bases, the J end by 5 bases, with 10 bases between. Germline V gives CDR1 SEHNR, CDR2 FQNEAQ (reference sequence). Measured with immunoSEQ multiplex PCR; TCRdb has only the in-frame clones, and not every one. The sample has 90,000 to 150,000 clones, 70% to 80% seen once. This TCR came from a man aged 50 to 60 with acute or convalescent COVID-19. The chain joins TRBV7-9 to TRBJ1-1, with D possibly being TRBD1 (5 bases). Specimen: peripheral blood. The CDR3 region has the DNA TGTGCCAGCAGTTTCACAGGTACTGAAGCTTTCTTT. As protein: CASSFTGTEAFF.